These 9 T cell receptor beta chains came from one sample sequenced in a study of siplizumab effects on memory and regulatory T cells. Assay used: immunoSEQ multiplex PCR; TCRdb lists only in-frame clones, some missing. The table has approximately 60,000 clones, 79% seen once. Material: memory CD4+ T cells sorted from blood. The receptor source for this set is a human donor in good health.

Note on this clone: Other DNA sequences within the sample encode an identical CDR3. V usage is TRBV7-2 and J usage is TRBJ2-1; D gene ambiguous. The germline V gene has CDR1 SGHTA and CDR2 FQGNSA. This CDR3 is 15 amino acids long. V lost 2 bases and J 0 bases, leaving 8 bases between the germline ends. CDR3 in DNA: TGTGCCAGCAGCTTAAGGAAGAGCTCCTACAATGAGCAGTTCTTC. This encodes CASSLRKSSYNEQFF.

This clone appeared a few times. The chain couples TRBV25-1 to TRBJ2-2; either TRBD1 or TRBD2 may supply D (5 bases each). Looked up from germline, CDR1 is MGHDK and CDR2 is SYGVNS. This CDR3 comprises 14 residues. V was cut by 9 bases and J by 4 bases, with 15 bases left in between. The CDR3 reads CASSPGPPTGELFF. For the CDR3, the DNA is TGTGCCAGTTCCCCGGGACCCCCCACCGGGGAGCTGTTTTTT.

This chain joins TRBV25-1 and TRBJ2-1; D gene ambiguous. V gave up 4 bases and J gave up 8 bases, with 6 bases separating them. CDR1 is MGHDK and CDR2 is SYGVNS in the germline V gene. This CDR3 spans 11 amino acids. CDR3 loop: CASSGWYEQFF. The CDR3 DNA sequence: TGTGCCAGCAGTGGATGGTATGAGCAGTTCTTC.

The gene calls are TRBV2 and TRBJ1-1; D not resolved. Trimming removed 1 base from V and 4 bases from J, with 13 bases in between. This CDR3 region has 15 residues. Germline assignment: CDR1 SNHLY and CDR2 FYNNEI. The CDR3 protein is CASSEDRGLGTEAFF. CDR3 coding DNA: TGTGCCAGCAGTGAAGATCGGGGATTGGGCACTGAAGCTTTCTTT.

The V gene is TRBV4-2, the J gene TRBJ2-3, with 9 bases aligning to TRBD2. Germline loops: CDR1 LGHNA, CDR2 YNFKEQ. V lost 3 bases to trimming and J lost 3 bases; unmatched junction nucleotides: 7. The CDR3 spans 16 residues. DNA for the CDR3: TGTGCCAGCAGCCAGGGGGCGGGGGGGCTAACAGATACGCAGTATTTT. Its translation: CASSQGAGGLTDTQYF.

The rearrangement joins TRBV6-1 to TRBJ2-2; D is ambiguous. Germline CDR1 and CDR2: MNHNS and SASEGT. The CDR3 has 15 residues. V lost 6 bases and J lost 0, with 11 bases in between. The CDR3 is CASSKGGANTGELFF. The CDR3, as DNA: TGTGCCAGCAGCAAGGGTGGGGCGAACACCGGGGAGCTGTTTTTT.

This chain joins TRBV11-3 and TRBJ2-3, with 8 bases identical to TRBD2. The trim removed 1 base at V and 0 bases at J, leaving 3 bases unmatched. The CDR3 totals 16 residues. The germline CDR1 and CDR2 sequences are SGHNT and YENEEA. The CDR3 sequence is CASSLGLAGSTDTQYF. CDR3 sequence (DNA): TGTGCCAGCAGCTTAGGCTTAGCGGGGAGCACAGATACGCAGTATTTT.

This chain connects TRBV6-6 to TRBJ2-5; D perhaps matches TRBD2 (6 bases). This CDR3 has 15 residues. V lost 2 bases, J lost 1 base, and 11 bases lay in between. Germline V gene lookup returns CDR1 MNHNY and CDR2 SVGAGI (reference sequence). CDR3 coding DNA: TGTGCCAGCAGTTACCAAGGACTAACCCAAGAGACCCAGTACTTC. Translation gives CASSYQGLTQETQYF.

The CDR3 sequence: CASSLQGVYGANVLTF. The CDR3 bases are TGTGCCAGCAGCTTACAGGGGGTTTATGGGGCCAACGTCCTGACTTTC. The chain has TRBV7-9 and TRBJ2-6; TRBD1 agrees at 7 bases. Germline CDR1 SEHNR, CDR2 FQNEAQ (reference sequence). The CDR3 extends over 16 amino acids. V shed 2 bases, J shed 3 bases, and the junction held 4 bases outside the gene matches.